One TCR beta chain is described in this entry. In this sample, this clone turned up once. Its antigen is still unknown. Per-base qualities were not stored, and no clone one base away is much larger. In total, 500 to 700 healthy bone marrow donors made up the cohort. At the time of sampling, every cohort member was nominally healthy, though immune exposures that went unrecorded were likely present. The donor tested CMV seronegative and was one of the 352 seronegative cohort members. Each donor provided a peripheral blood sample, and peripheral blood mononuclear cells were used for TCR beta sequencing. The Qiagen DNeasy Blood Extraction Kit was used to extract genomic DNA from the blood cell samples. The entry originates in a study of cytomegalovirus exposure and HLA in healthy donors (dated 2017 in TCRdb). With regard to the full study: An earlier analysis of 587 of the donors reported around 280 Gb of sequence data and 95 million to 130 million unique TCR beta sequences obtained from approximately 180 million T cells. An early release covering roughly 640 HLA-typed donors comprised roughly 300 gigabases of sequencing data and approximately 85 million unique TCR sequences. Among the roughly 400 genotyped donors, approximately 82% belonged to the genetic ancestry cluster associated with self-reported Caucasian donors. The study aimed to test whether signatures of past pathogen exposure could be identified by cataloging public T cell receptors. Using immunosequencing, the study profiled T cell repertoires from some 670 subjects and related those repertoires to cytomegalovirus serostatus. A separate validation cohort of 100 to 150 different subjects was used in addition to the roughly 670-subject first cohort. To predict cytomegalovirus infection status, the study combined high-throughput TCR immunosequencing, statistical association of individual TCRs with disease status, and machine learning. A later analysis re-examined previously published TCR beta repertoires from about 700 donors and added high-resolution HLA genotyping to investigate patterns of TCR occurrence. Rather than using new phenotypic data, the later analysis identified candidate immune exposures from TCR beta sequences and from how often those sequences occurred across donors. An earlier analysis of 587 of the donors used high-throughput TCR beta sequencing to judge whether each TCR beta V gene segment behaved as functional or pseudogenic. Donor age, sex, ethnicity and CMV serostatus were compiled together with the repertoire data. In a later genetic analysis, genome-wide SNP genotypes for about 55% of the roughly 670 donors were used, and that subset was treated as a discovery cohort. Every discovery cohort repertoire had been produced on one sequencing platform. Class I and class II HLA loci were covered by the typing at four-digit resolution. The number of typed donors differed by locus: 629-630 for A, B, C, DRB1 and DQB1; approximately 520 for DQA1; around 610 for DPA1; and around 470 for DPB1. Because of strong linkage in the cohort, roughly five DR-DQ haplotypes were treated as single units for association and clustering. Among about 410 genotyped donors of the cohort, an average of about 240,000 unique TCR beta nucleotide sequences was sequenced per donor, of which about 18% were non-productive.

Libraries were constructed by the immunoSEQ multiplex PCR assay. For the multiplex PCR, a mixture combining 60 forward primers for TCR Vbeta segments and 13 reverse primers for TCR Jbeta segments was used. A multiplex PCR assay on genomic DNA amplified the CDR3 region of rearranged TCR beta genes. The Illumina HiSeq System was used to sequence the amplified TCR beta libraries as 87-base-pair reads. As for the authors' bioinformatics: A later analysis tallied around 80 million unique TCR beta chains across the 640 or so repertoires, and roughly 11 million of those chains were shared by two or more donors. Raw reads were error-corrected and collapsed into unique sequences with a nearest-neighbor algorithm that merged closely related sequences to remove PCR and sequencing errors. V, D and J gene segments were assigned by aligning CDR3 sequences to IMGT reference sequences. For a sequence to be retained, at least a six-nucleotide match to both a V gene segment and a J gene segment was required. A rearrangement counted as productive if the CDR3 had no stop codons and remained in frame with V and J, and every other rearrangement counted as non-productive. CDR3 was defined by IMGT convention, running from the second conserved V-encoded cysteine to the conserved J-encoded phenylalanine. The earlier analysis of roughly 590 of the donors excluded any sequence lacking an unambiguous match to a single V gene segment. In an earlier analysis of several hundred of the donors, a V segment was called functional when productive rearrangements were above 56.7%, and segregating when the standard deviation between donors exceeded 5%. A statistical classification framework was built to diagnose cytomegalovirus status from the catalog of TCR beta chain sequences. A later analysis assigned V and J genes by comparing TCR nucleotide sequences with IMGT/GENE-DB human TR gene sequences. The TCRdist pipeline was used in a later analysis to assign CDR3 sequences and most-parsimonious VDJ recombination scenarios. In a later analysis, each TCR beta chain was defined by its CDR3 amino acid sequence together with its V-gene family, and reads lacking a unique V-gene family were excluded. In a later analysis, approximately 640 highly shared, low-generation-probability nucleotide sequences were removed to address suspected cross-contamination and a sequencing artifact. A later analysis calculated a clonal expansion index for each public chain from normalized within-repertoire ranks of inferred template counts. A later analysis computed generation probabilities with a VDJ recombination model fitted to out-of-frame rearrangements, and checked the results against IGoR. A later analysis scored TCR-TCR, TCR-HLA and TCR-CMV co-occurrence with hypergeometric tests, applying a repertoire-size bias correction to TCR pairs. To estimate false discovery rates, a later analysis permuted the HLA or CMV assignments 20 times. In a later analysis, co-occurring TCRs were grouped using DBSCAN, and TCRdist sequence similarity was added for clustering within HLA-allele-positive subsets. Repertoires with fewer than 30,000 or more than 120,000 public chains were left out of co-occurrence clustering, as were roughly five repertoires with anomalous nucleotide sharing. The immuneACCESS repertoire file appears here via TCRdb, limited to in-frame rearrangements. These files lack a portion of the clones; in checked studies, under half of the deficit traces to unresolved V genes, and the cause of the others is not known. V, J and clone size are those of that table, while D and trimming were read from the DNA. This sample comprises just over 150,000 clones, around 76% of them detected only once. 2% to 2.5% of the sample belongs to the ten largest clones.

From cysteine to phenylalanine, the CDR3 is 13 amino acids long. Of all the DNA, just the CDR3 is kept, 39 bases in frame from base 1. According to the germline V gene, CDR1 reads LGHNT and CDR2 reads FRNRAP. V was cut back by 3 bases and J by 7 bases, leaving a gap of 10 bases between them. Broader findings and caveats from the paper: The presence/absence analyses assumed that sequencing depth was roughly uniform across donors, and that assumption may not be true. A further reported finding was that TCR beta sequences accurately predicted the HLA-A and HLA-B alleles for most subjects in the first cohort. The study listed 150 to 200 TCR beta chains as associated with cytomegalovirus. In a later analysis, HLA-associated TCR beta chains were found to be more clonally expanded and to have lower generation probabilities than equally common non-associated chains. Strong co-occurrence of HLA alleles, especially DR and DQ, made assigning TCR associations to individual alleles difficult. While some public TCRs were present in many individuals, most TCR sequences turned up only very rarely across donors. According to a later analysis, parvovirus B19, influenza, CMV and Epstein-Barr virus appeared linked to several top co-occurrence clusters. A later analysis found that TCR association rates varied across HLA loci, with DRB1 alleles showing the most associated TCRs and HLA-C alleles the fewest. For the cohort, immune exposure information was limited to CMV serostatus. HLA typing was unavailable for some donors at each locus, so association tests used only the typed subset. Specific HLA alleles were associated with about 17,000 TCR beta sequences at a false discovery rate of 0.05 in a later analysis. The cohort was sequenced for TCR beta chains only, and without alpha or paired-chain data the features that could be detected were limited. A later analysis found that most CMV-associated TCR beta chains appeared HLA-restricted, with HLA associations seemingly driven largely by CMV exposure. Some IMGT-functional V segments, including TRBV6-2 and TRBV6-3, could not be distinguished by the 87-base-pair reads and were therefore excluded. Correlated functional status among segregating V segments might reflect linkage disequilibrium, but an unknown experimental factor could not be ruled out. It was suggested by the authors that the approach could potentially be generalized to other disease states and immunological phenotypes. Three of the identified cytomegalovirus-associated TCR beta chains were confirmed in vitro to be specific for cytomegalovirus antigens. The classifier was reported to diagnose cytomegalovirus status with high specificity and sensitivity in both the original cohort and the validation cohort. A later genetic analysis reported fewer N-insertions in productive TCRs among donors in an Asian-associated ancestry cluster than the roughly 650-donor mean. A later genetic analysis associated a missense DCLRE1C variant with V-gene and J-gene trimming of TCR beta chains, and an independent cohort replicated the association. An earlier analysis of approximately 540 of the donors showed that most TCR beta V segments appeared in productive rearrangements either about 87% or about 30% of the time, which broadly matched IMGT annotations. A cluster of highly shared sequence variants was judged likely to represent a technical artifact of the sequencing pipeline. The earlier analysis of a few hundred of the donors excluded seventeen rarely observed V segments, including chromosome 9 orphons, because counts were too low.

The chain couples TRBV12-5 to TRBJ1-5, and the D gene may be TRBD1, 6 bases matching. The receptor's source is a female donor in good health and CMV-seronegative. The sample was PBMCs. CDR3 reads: CASGFLQGQPQHF. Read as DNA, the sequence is TGTGCTAGTGGTTTCCTCCAGGGGCAGCCCCAGCATTTT.